These T cell receptor beta chains were read from a single sample in a study of blood T cell repertoires in COVID-19. The protocol was immunoSEQ multiplex PCR, while the TCRdb copy is restricted to in-frame clones and leaves out a portion. The sample includes tens of thousands of clones, approximately 91% of them seen just once. The material sequenced was peripheral blood. The origin of the receptors is a human donor in a cohort sampled during active COVID-19. Both conserved end residues are part of each CDR3. The D gene is left open where the match is weak. A clone size is listed for some rows: how often the clone was seen (once, few, many), or a class if it is expanded.

D gene,J gene,CDR3 length,clone size,V gene,CDR3 DNA,CDR3 protein
NA,TRBJ1-2,12,NA,TRBV19,TGTGCCAGTGGAGGGGCGTACTATGGCTACACCTTC,CASGGAYYGYTF
NA,TRBJ2-1,14,NA,TRBV24-1,TGTGCCACCAGTGGGATCAGGGGTCCCTATGAGCAGTTCTTC,CATSGIRGPYEQFF
TRBD1,TRBJ2-5,14,NA,TRBV6-5,TGTGCCAGCAGTTTACAGGGGCGCCAAGAGACCCAGTACTTC,CASSLQGRQETQYF
TRBD1,TRBJ2-1,14,NA,TRBV15,TGTGCCACCAGCAGAGTTGCAGGGGGAAATGAGCAGTTCTTC,CATSRVAGGNEQFF
NA,TRBJ1-2,12,NA,TRBV6-1,TGTGCCAGCAGTGAAGGAGTCTATGGCTACACCTTC,CASSEGVYGYTF
TRBD2,TRBJ2-7,15,NA,TRBV27,TGTGCCAGCAGTCGTACTAGCGGGAGTTTTTACGAGCAGTACTTC,CASSRTSGSFYEQYF
NA,TRBJ1-5,13,few,TRBV4-3,TGCGCCAGCAGCCAAGATCTAGGACAGCCCCAGCATTTT,CASSQDLGQPQHF
NA,TRBJ2-6,14,NA,TRBV7-2,TGTGCCAGCAGTATGTTCTCTGGGGCCAACGTCCTGACTTTC,CASSMFSGANVLTF
NA,TRBJ1-2,11,NA,TRBV29-1,TGCAGCGTTGCCGGGTCCGGGGGCTACACCTTC,CSVAGSGGYTF
NA,TRBJ1-1,14,NA,TRBV28,TGTGCCAGCAGTTTAGGGGGCGTACAGGGAGGGGCTTTCTTT,CASSLGGVQGGAFF
NA,TRBJ1-2,13,once,TRBV9,TGTGCCAGCAGCGGGTCGGGGATGTATGGCTACACCTTC,CASSGSGMYGYTF
NA,TRBJ2-5,12,NA,TRBV25-1,TGTGCCAGCAGCAGGGTCCAAGAGACCCAGTACTTC,CASSRVQETQYF
NA,TRBJ1-5,15,few,TRBV5-6,TGTGCCAGCAGCTTGCGGGGGGCGAGCAATCAGCCCCAGCATTTT,CASSLRGASNQPQHF
NA,TRBJ2-5,14,NA,TRBV14,TGTGCCAGCAGCCAAGATCGACTTGGGGAGACCCAGTACTTC,CASSQDRLGETQYF
NA,TRBJ1-1,14,NA,TRBV5-6,TGTGCCAGCAGCCCCGAAGGCGGGAACACTGAAGCTTTCTTT,CASSPEGGNTEAFF
NA,TRBJ2-7,14,NA,TRBV10-3,TGTGCCATCAGGGCGGACGACAGTACCTACGAGCAGTACTTC,CAIRADDSTYEQYF
NA,TRBJ1-2,17,few,TRBV5-8,TGTGCCAGCAGCTTGGCCGGCTCAGGGTGGGATCAGGGTGGCTACACCTTC,CASSLAGSGWDQGGYTF
NA,TRBJ2-2,16,few,TRBV24-1,TGTGCCACCAGTGATCCTTGGTACGGGGACACCGGGGAGCTGTTTTTT,CATSDPWYGDTGELFF
TRBD1,TRBJ1-4,15,NA,TRBV27,TGTGCCAGCAGCCCTCACAGGGGGCGCGCCGAAAAACTGTTTTTT,CASSPHRGRAEKLFF
NA,TRBJ2-3,12,NA,TRBV10-3,TGTGCCATCAGTGAGTCTCTGGATACGCAGTATTTT,CAISESLDTQYF
TRBD2,TRBJ2-1,18,NA,TRBV30,TGTGCCTGGAGTGTACTGGGGCTAGCGGGAGCTAGGGGGAATGAGCAGTTCTTC,CAWSVLGLAGARGNEQFF
TRBD1,TRBJ1-5,17,NA,TRBV4-1,TGCGCCAGCAGCTATACTATCAGCGATTCAGGGGGTGAGCCCCAGCATTTT,CASSYTISDSGGEPQHF
NA,TRBJ2-2,14,NA,TRBV14,TGTGCCAGCAGCAGCCTCCAGAACACCGGGGAGCTGTTTTTT,CASSSLQNTGELFF
NA,TRBJ2-1,18,NA,TRBV4-1,TGCGCCAGCAGCCAACCCAAGGGGGGGACAGGCCGTTGGGGTGAGCAGTTCTTC,CASSQPKGGTGRWGEQFF
TRBD1,TRBJ2-7,14,once,TRBV28,TGTGCCAGCACCCCCCCAGGGGGACCCTACGAGCAGTACTTC,CASTPPGGPYEQYF
TRBD2,TRBJ2-7,17,NA,TRBV28,TGTGCCAGCAGTCACCCTAACATACTAGCGGGTGCCTACGAGCAGTACTTC,CASSHPNILAGAYEQYF
NA,TRBJ1-2,13,NA,TRBV12-3/TRBV12-4,TGTGCCAGCAGCCGGACAGAGGACTATGGCTACACCTTC,CASSRTEDYGYTF
TRBD2,TRBJ2-3,12,NA,TRBV6-5,TGTGCCACTCGCGGGGGGGCAGATACGCAGTATTTT,CATRGGADTQYF
NA,TRBJ1-6,12,NA,TRBV12-3/TRBV12-4,TGTGCCAGCAGCCTCTTCGGTTCACCCCTCCACTTT,CASSLFGSPLHF
TRBD1,TRBJ2-1,16,NA,TRBV5-5,TGTGCCAGCAGCTTAGTATGGACAGGATTGTACAATGAGCAGTTCTTC,CASSLVWTGLYNEQFF
NA,TRBJ2-6,15,NA,TRBV27,TGTGCCAGCAGGGCCTCATCCTCTGGGGCCAACGTCCTGACTTTC,CASRASSSGANVLTF
NA,TRBJ1-5,14,NA,TRBV21-1,TGTGCCACCCGACAGGGTTTAAGCAATCAGCCCCAGCATTTT,CATRQGLSNQPQHF
TRBD1,TRBJ2-2,15,few,TRBV7-2,TGTGCCAGCAGCAAGCCGGGACAGATGTCCGGGGAGCTGTTTTTT,CASSKPGQMSGELFF
TRBD1,TRBJ1-1,15,NA,TRBV5-1,TGCGCCAGCAGATACAATCAGGGGGCGAACACTGAAGCTTTCTTT,CASRYNQGANTEAFF
NA,TRBJ2-3,14,NA,TRBV2,TGTGCCAGCAGATGGCAGATGGAGCGAGATACGCAGTATTTT,CASRWQMERDTQYF
TRBD1,TRBJ1-2,14,NA,TRBV2,TGTGCCAGCAGACCGCAGGGGGCGAGGTATGGCTACACCTTC,CASRPQGARYGYTF
NA,TRBJ2-1,13,once,TRBV2,TGTGCCAGCAGTGAATCGGGGTTCTATGAGCAGTTCTTC,CASSESGFYEQFF
NA,TRBJ1-5,16,few,TRBV19,TGTGCCAGTAGTAGGGGCCGGTATTATAGCAATCAGCCCCAGCATTTT,CASSRGRYYSNQPQHF
NA,TRBJ2-1,13,NA,TRBV5-1,TGCGCCAGCAGCTTGATGTCCCTCAATGAGCAGTTCTTC,CASSLMSLNEQFF
NA,TRBJ1-2,17,NA,TRBV7-9,TGTGCCAGCAGCCTGAGAGAGGACAGACTACGCAACTATGGCTACACCTTC,CASSLREDRLRNYGYTF
NA,TRBJ2-6,15,NA,TRBV10-3,TGTGCCATCAGAGACAGACCTCCGGGGGCCAACGTCCTGACTTTC,CAIRDRPPGANVLTF
NA,TRBJ1-1,15,NA,TRBV19,TGTGCCAGTAGTGAATTTTTCGCTTCCCGGACTGAAGCTTTCTTT,CASSEFFASRTEAFF
NA,TRBJ2-2,17,NA,TRBV11-3,TGTGCCAGCAGCCCCCGGTGGCGGGACGGCAACACCGGGGAGCTGTTTTTT,CASSPRWRDGNTGELFF
NA,TRBJ1-1,14,NA,TRBV2,TGTGCCAGCAGTTTACAGGGCCTGAACACTGAAGCTTTCTTT,CASSLQGLNTEAFF
NA,TRBJ2-2,14,NA,TRBV4-3,TGCGCCAGCAGCCAAGAACAGTCTACCGGGGAGCTGTTTTTT,CASSQEQSTGELFF
NA,TRBJ1-1,11,NA,TRBV20-1,TGCAGTGCTAGGGCCGACACTGAAGCTTTCTTT,CSARADTEAFF
TRBD1,TRBJ1-2,15,NA,TRBV15,TGTGCCACCAGAGATGGCGGCAGGGGGGCCTATGGCTACACCTTC,CATRDGGRGAYGYTF
NA,TRBJ2-3,14,NA,TRBV6-1,TGTGCCAGCAGTGAGGCAGGTGAGACAGATACGCAGTATTTT,CASSEAGETDTQYF
NA,TRBJ1-2,12,NA,TRBV5-6,TGTGCCAGCAGCGTAGACAGCTATGGCTACACCTTC,CASSVDSYGYTF
NA,TRBJ1-2,17,NA,TRBV7-2,TGTGCCAGCAGCTTAAAACTCGTCAGGGGTGAGGGCTATGGCTACACCTTC,CASSLKLVRGEGYGYTF
NA,TRBJ1-1,14,NA,TRBV29-1,TGCAGCGTCAAGGCAAGCAGGCTGAACACTGAAGCTTTCTTT,CSVKASRLNTEAFF